These T cell receptor beta chains were read from a single sample in a study of T-cell reconstitution after alpha-beta-depleted transplantation in children. In TCRdb, the PCR reads were re-called with MiXCR into one record per CDR3 protein. The sample lists hundreds of thousands of distinct CDR3 sequences; about 11% were seen once. The source was PBMCs from the stem cell graft donor, collected from the stem cell graft. Receptors were obtained from a human donor who donated a stem cell graft to a child with acute lymphoblastic leukemia. The CDR3 runs from the conserved cysteine through the conserved F or W. Each record gives: V gene, J gene, D gene, clone size, CDR3 protein, CDR3 DNA. A D gene is named only where the DNA matches it firmly. Part of the rows lack a size; the others show once, few, many or a class for expanded clones.

>TRBV12-3/TRBV12-4|TRBJ1-2|TRBD1|many
CASSFSSDRAGYTF
TGTGCCAGCAGTTTCTCCTCGGACAGGGCGGGCTACACCTTC
>TRBV7-9|TRBJ2-3|TRBD2|many
CASSLIAGALIRADTQYF
TGTGCCAGCAGCTTAATTGCGGGAGCCCTGATTAGGGCAGATACGCAGTATTTT
>TRBV28|TRBJ1-1|-|many
CASRALGQNTEAFF
TGTGCCAGCAGGGCTCTCGGACAGAACACTGAAGCTTTCTTT
>TRBV27|TRBJ1-5|TRBD1|many
CASSFKGQVGNQPQHF
TGTGCCAGCAGTTTCAAGGGACAGGTCGGAAATCAGCCCCAGCATTTT
>TRBV20-1|TRBJ1-2|-|many
CSASPGVYGYTF
TGCAGTGCTAGTCCCGGGGTTTATGGCTACACCTTC
>TRBV4-2|TRBJ2-1|TRBD1|once
CASSPGQARLREQFF
TGTGCCAGCAGCCCGGGACAGGCCCGCCTCCGGGAGCAGTTCTTC
>TRBV5-1|TRBJ2-2|TRBD2|many
CASSSRTSAGELFF
TGCGCCAGCAGCTCTAGGACTAGCGCCGGGGAGCTGTTTTTT
>TRBV5-1|TRBJ1-1|TRBD1|many
CASSHSGTVFEAFF
TGCGCCAGCAGCCACTCCGGGACAGTATTCGAAGCTTTCTTT
>TRBV20-1|TRBJ2-4|-|-
CSAREGYQNRQYF
TGCAGTGCTAGAGAAGGGTATCAAAACAGGCAGTACTTC
>TRBV11-2|TRBJ1-1|-|many
CASSAGDLHTEAFF
TGTGCCAGCAGCGCCGGGGATTTGCACACTGAAGCTTTCTTT
>TRBV5-4|TRBJ1-1|-|-
CASSFALGNTEAFF
TGTGCCAGCAGCTTCGCCCTGGGGAACACTGAAGCTTTCTTT
>TRBV7-2|TRBJ2-7|TRBD1|-
CASSWDRGQEQYF
TGTGCCAGCAGCTGGGACAGGGGACAGGAGCAGTACTTC
>TRBV20-1|TRBJ2-3|-|many
CSANRERGRGDTQYF
TGCAGTGCTAATCGGGAAAGAGGGAGAGGTGATACGCAGTATTTT
>TRBV10-3|TRBJ1-5|-|many
CAISDSGTPGNQPQHF
TGTGCCATCAGTGATTCCGGGACCCCTGGCAATCAGCCCCAGCATTTT
>TRBV15|TRBJ2-1|-|many
CATSRAGGLYNEQFF
TGTGCCACCAGCAGAGCCGGAGGACTTTACAATGAGCAGTTCTTC
>TRBV9|TRBJ2-2|TRBD2|many
CASSVTSGRNTGELFF
TGTGCCAGCAGCGTGACTAGCGGGAGGAACACCGGGGAGCTGTTTTTT
>TRBV10-3|TRBJ2-7|-|few
CAIRTPTYEQYF
TGTGCCATCAGAACCCCAACCTACGAGCAGTACTTC
>TRBV24-1|TRBJ2-3|TRBD2|few
CATSDPGRATDTQYF
TGTGCCACCAGTGATCCCGGGAGGGCAACAGATACGCAGTATTTT
>TRBV5-8|TRBJ1-4|-|many
CASSRTATNEKLFF
TGTGCCAGCAGCAGGACAGCAACTAATGAAAAACTGTTTTTT
>TRBV7-6|TRBJ2-1|TRBD1|-
CASSLTRRGPNNEQFF
TGTGCCAGCAGCTTAACCCGCAGGGGGCCTAACAATGAGCAGTTCTTC
>TRBV5-1|TRBJ1-2|-|many
CASSLGPGESSGGYTF
TGCGCCAGCAGCTTAGGCCCAGGGGAAAGTTCTGGCGGCTACACCTTC
>TRBV27|TRBJ2-1|TRBD1|many
CASTPLGQDGEQFF
TGTGCCAGCACCCCCCTGGGACAGGATGGTGAGCAGTTCTTC
>TRBV18|TRBJ1-1|-|many
CASSPQGYTEAFF
TGTGCCAGCTCACCGCAGGGATACACTGAAGCTTTCTTT
>TRBV27|TRBJ2-1|TRBD1|few
CASSYAGQGIREQFF
TGTGCCAGCAGTTATGCGGGACAGGGGATCCGGGAGCAGTTCTTC
>TRBV5-1|TRBJ2-7|-|many
CASSGARSWSPYEQYF
TGCGCCAGCAGCGGAGCCCGTTCGTGGTCGCCCTACGAGCAGTACTTC
>TRBV12-3/TRBV12-4|TRBJ2-7|-|-
CASSPAVYEQYF
TGTGCCAGCAGTCCGGCGGTCTACGAGCAGTACTTC
>TRBV6-2/TRBV6-3|TRBJ2-2|TRBD1|few
CASSSGTGDTGELFF
TGTGCCAGCAGTTCGGGGACAGGGGACACCGGGGAGCTGTTTTTT
>TRBV12-3/TRBV12-4|TRBJ2-7|-|many
CASSLRDYEQYF
TGTGCCAGCAGTTTAAGGGATTACGAGCAGTACTTC
>TRBV19|TRBJ1-1|-|many
CASSQTVYLTEAFF
TGTGCCAGCTCGCAGACAGTTTACCTCACTGAAGCTTTCTTT
>TRBV9|TRBJ2-1|-|many
CASQGNEQFF
TGTGCCAGTCAAGGGAATGAGCAGTTCTTC
>TRBV20-1|TRBJ2-3|-|many
CSARDQGRRTQYF
TGCAGTGCTAGAGATCAGGGGCGGAGGACGCAGTATTTT
>TRBV27|TRBJ2-7|TRBD1|many
CASSPLGTGGGYSYEQYF
TGTGCCAGCAGTCCCCTCGGGACAGGGGGCGGGTACTCCTACGAGCAGTACTTC
>TRBV11-2|TRBJ1-1|TRBD1|many
CASSLRQGYVSMNTEAFF
TGTGCCAGCAGCCTACGACAGGGCTATGTTTCGATGAACACTGAAGCTTTCTTT
>TRBV28|TRBJ2-2|-|few
CASRMQGFTGELFF
TGTGCCAGCAGGATGCAGGGATTCACCGGGGAGCTGTTTTTT
>TRBV28|TRBJ2-5|-|few
CASRNGGYRAETQYF
TGTGCCAGCCGTAACGGTGGATATCGGGCCGAGACCCAGTACTTC
>TRBV27|TRBJ1-2|TRBD1|many
CASSVTRDRGRGYTF
TGTGCCAGCAGTGTTACGAGGGATAGGGGGCGCGGCTACACCTTC
>TRBV6-2/TRBV6-3|TRBJ1-5|-|few
CASSYSSGVQPQHF
TGTGCCAGCAGTTACTCGAGCGGGGTCCAGCCCCAGCATTTT
>TRBV7-2|TRBJ1-1|TRBD1|many
CASSLDRGRGEAFF
TGTGCCAGCAGCTTAGACAGGGGGAGGGGTGAAGCTTTCTTT
>TRBV6-1|TRBJ2-6|-|many
CASSEAGSGANVLTF
TGTGCCAGCAGTGAAGCGGGGTCCGGGGCCAACGTCCTGACTTTC
>TRBV25-1|TRBJ1-1|-|many
CASGEPEGTEAFF
TGTGCCAGCGGAGAGCCGGAGGGCACTGAAGCTTTCTTT
>TRBV18|TRBJ1-1|-|many
CASSPSQGNTEAFF
TGTGCCAGCTCACCCTCACAGGGGAACACTGAAGCTTTCTTT
>TRBV4-3|TRBJ2-2|-|many
CASSQGGRTTGELFF
TGCGCCAGCAGCCAAGGGGGGCGAACCACCGGGGAGCTGTTTTTT
>TRBV6-5|TRBJ2-7|-|many
CASSYSNRQNSYEQYF
TGTGCCAGCAGTTACTCGAATCGCCAAAATTCCTACGAGCAGTACTTC
>TRBV5-1|TRBJ1-6|TRBD1|few
CASSLEAGGNSPLHF
TGCGCCAGCAGCTTGGAGGCAGGGGGGAATTCACCCCTCCACTTT
>TRBV7-2|TRBJ1-2|-|many
CASSLARGYGYTF
TGTGCCAGCAGCTTAGCAAGGGGATACGGCTACACCTTC